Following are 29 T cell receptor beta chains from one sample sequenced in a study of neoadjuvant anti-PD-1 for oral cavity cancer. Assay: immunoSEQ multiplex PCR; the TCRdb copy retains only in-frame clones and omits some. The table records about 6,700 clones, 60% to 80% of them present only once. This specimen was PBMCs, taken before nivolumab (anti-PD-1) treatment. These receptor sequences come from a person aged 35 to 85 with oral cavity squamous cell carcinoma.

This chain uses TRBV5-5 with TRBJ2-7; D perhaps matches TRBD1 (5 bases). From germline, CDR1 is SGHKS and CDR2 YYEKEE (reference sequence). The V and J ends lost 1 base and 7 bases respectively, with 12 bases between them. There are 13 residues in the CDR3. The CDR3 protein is CASSLQGSREQYF. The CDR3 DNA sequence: TGTGCCAGCAGCTTGCAGGGCTCGAGGGAGCAGTACTTC.

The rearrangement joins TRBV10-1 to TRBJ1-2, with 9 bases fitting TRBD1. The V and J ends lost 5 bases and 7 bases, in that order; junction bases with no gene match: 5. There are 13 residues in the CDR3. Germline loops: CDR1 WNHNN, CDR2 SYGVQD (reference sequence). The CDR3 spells CASSPGTGIGYTF. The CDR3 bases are TGCGCCAGCAGTCCCGGGACAGGGATTGGCTACACCTTC.

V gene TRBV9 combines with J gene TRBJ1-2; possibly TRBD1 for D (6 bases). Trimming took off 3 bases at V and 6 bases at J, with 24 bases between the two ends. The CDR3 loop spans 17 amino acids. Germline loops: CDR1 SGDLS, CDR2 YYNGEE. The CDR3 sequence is CASSGDLRDTVDDGYTF. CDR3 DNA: TGTGCCAGCAGCGGGGACCTCCGGGACACAGTAGACGATGGCTACACCTTC.

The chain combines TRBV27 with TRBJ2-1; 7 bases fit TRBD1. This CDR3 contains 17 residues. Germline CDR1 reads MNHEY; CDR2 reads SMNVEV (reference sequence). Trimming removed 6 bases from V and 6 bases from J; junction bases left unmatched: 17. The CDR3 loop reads CASSPKRQGNSPNEQFF. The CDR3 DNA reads TGTGCCAGCAGCCCTAAACGACAGGGTAACTCTCCCAATGAGCAGTTCTTC.

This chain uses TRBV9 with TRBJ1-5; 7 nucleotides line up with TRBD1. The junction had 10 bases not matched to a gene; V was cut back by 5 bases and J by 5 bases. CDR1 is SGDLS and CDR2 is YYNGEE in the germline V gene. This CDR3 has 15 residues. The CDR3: CASSHRDSPDQPQHF. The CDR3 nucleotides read TGTGCCAGCAGTCACCGGGACAGTCCTGATCAGCCCCAGCATTTT.

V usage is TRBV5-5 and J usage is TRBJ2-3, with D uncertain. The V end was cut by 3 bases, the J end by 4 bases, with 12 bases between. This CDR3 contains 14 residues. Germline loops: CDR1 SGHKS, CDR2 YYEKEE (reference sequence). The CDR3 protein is CASSSGGPSDTQYF. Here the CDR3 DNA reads TGTGCCAGCAGCTCGGGTGGGCCCTCAGATACGCAGTATTTT. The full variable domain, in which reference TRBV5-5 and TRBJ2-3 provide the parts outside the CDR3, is DAGVTQSPTHLIKTRGQQVTLRCSPISGHKSVSWYQQVLGQGPQFIFQYYEKEERGRGNFPDRFSARQFPNYSSELNVNALLLGDSALYLCASSSGGPSDTQYFGPGTRLTVL.

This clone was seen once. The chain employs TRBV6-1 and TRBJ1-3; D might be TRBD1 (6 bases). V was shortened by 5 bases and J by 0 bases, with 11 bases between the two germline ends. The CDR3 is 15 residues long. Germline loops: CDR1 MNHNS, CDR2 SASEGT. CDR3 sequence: CASSPLQGSGNTIYF. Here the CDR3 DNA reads TGTGCCAGCAGTCCTTTACAGGGCTCTGGAAACACCATATATTTT.

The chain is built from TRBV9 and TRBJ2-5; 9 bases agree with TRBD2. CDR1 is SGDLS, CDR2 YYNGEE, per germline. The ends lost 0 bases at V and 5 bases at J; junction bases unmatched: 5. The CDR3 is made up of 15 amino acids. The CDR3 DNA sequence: TGTGCCAGCAGCGTAGAAGCGGGAGGAGGGGAGACCCAGTACTTC. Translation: CASSVEAGGGETQYF.

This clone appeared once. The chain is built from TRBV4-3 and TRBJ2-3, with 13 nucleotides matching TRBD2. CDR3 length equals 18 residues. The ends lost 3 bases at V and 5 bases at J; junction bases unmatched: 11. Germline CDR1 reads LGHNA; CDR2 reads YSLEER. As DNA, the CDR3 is TGCGCCAGCAGCCAGCGAACCCCTACTAGCGGGGGGGTAGATACGCAGTATTTT. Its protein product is CASSQRTPTSGGVDTQYF.

The DNA of the CDR3 is TGCGCCAGCAGCCAAGGGGAACAAAATTACAATGAGCAGTTCTTC. It yields the protein CASSQGEQNYNEQFF. This chain links TRBV4-1 with TRBJ2-1; D is ambiguous. The CDR3 is made up of 15 amino acids. Germline V gene sequence: CDR1 MGHRA, CDR2 YSYEKL. V dropped 1 base and J dropped 4 bases, with 11 bases sitting between them.

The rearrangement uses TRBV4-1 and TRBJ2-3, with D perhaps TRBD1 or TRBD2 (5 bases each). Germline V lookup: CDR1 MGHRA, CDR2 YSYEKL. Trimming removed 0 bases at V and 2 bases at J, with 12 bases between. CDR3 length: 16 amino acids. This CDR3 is CASSQDVWDPTDTQYF. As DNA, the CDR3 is TGCGCCAGCAGCCAAGATGTCTGGGACCCCACAGATACGCAGTATTTT.

This CDR3 reads CASSGNRERGNEKLFF. CDR3 in DNA: TGTGCCAGCAGCGGGAACAGGGAAAGGGGTAATGAAAAACTGTTTTTT. The chain joins TRBV9 to TRBJ1-4; perhaps TRBD1 as D (6 bases). The V end was cut by 3 bases, the J end by 4 bases, with 16 bases between. The CDR3 totals 16 residues. The germline V gene has CDR1 SGDLS and CDR2 YYNGEE.

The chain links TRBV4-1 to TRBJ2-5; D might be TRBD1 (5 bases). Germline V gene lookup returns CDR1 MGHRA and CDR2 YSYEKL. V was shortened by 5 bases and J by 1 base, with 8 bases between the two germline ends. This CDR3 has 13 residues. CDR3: CASSKGFQETQYF. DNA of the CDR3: TGCGCCAGCAGCAAGGGGTTCCAAGAGACCCAGTACTTC.

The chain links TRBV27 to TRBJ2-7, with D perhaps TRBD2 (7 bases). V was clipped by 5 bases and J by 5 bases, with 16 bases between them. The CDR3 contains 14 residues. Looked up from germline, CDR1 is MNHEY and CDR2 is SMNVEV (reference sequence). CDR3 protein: CASSATRGGDEQYF. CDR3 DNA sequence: TGTGCCAGCAGTGCTACAAGGGGGGGCGACGAGCAGTACTTC.

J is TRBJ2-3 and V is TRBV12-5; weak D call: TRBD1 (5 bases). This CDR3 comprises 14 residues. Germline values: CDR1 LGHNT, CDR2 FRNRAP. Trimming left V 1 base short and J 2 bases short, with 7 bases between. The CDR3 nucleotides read TGTGCTAGTGGTTTGGGACAGAACACAGATACGCAGTATTTT. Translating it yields CASGLGQNTDTQYF.

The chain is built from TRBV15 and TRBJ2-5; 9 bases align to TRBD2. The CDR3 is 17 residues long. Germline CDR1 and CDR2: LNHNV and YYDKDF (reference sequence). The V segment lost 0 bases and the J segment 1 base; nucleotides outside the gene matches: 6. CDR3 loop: CATSRDLLAGRQETQYF. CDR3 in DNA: TGTGCCACCAGCAGAGATCTACTAGCGGGCCGCCAAGAGACCCAGTACTTC.

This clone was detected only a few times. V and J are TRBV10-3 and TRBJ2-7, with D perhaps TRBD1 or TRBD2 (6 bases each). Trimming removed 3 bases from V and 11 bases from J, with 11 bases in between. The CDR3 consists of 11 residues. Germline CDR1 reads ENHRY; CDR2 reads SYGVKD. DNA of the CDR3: TGTGCCATCAGTGATCCGGGGGACAAGTACTTC. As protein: CAISDPGDKYF.

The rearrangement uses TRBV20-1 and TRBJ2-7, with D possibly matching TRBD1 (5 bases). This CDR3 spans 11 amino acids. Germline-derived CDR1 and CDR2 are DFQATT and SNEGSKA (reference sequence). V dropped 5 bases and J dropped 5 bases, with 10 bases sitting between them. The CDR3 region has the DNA TGCAGTGCTCGCCGACAGAACGAGCAGTACTTC. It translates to CSARRQNEQYF.

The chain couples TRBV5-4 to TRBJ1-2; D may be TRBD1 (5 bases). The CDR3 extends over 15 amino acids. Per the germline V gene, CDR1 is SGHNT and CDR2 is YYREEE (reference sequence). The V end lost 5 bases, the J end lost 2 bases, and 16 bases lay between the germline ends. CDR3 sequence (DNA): TGTGCCAGCAGGGGGGAATGGGGAGCGAACTATGGCTACACCTTC. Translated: CASRGEWGANYGYTF.

The CDR3 sequence is CATSRDPGQEDVFF. In DNA form, the CDR3 reads TGTGCCACCAGCAGAGATCCAGGACAGGAGGACGTTTTCTTT. The chain links TRBV15 to TRBJ1-1; 7 bases agree with TRBD1. The CDR3 spans 14 residues. Germline V gene lookup returns CDR1 LNHNV and CDR2 YYDKDF (reference sequence). The junction had 11 bases not matched to a gene; V was cut back by 0 bases and J by 13 bases.

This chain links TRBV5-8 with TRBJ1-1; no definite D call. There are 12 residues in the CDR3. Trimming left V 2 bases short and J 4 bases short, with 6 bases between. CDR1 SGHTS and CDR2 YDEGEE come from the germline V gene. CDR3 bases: TGTGCCAGCAGCTTTCGCCCCACTGAAGCTTTCTTT. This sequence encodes CASSFRPTEAFF.

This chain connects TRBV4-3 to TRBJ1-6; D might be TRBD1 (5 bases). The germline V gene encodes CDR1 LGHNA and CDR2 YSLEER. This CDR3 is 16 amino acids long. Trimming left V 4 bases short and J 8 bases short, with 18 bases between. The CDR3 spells CASSRGPAGEYSPLHF. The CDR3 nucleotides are TGCGCCAGCAGCCGGGGACCGGCCGGGGAATATTCACCCCTCCACTTT.

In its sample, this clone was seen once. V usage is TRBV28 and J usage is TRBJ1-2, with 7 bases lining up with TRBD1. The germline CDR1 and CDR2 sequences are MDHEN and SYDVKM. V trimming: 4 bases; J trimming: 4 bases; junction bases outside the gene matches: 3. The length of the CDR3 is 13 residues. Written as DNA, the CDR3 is TGTGCCAGCAGTTCCGGGACAGCCTATGGCTACACCTTC. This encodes CASSSGTAYGYTF.

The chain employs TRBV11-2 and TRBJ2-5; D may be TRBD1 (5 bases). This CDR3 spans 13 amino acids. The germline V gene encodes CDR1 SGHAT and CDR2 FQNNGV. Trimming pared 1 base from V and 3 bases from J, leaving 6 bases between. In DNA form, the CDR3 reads TGTGCCAGCAGCTTAGGCAGGGAAGAGACCCAGTACTTC. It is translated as CASSLGREETQYF.

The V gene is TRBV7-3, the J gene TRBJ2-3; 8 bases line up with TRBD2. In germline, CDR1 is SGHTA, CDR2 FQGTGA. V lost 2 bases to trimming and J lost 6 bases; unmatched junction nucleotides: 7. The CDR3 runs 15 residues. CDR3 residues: CASSLFSGAGDTQYF. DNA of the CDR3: TGTGCCAGCAGCTTATTTAGCGGGGCCGGGGATACGCAGTATTTT.

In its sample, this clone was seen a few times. CDR3 nucleotide sequence: TGTGCCACCCGACAGCGCTATGGCTACACCTTC. Amino acids: CATRQRYGYTF. This sequence joins TRBV28 and TRBJ1-2, with D perhaps matching TRBD1 (5 bases). This CDR3 spans 11 amino acids. The V gene's germline CDR1 is MDHEN and CDR2 SYDVKM. Trimming removed 10 bases from V and 4 bases from J, with 10 bases in between.

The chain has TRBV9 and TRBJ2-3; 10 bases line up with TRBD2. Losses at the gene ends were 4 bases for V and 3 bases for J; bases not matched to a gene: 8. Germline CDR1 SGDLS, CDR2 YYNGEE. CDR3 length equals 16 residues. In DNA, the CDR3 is TGTGCCAGCAGCTTGGAAGCTAGCGGGGGAACAGATACGCAGTATTTT. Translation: CASSLEASGGTDTQYF.

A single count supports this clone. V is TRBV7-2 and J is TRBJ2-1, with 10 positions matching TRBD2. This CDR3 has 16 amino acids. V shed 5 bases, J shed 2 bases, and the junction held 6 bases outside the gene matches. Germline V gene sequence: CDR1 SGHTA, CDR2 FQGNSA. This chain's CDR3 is CASSTLAGGPYNEQFF. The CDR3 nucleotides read TGTGCCAGCAGCACCTTAGCGGGGGGTCCCTACAATGAGCAGTTCTTC.

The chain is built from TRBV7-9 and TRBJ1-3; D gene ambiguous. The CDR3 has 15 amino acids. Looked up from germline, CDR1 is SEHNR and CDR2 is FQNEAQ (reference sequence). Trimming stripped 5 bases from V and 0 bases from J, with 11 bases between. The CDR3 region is CASSPPGSSGNTIYF. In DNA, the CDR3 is TGTGCCAGCAGCCCACCCGGAAGCTCTGGAAACACCATATATTTT.